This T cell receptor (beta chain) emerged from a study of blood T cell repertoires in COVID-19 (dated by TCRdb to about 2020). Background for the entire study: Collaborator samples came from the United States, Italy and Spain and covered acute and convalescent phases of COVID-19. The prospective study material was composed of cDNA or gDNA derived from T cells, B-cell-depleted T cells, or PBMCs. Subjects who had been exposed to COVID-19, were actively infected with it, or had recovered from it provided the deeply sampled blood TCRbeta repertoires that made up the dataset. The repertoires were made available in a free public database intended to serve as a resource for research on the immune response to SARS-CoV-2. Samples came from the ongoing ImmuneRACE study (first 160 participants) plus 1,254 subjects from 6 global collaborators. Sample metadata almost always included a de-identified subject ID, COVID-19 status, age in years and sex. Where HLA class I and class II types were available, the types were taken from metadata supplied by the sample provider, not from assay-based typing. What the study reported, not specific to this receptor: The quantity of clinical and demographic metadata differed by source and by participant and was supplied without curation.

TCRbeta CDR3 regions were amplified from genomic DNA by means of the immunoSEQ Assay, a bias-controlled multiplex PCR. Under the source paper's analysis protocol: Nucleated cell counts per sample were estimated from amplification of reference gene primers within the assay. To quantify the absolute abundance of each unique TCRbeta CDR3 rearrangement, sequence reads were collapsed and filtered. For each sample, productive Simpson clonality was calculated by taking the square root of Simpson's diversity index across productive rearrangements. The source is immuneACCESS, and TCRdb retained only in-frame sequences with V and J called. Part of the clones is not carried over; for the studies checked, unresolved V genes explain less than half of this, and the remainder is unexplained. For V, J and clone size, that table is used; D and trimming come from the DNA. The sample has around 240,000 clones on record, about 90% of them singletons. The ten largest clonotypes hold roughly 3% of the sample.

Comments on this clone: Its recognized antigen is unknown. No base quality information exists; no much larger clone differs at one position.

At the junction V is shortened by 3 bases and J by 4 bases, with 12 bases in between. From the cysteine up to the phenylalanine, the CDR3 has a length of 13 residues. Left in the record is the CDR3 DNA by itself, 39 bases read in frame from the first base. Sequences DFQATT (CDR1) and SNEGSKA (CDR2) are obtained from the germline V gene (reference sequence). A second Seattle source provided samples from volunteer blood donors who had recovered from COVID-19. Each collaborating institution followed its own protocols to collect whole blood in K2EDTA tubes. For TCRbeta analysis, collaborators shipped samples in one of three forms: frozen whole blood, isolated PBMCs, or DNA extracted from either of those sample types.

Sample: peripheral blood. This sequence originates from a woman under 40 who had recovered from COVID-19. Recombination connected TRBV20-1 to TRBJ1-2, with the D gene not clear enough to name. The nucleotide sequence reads TGCAGTGCTAGTCGGGGAGGAACCTATGGCTACACCTTC. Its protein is CSASRGGTYGYTF.